These T cell receptor beta chains were read from a single sample in a study of siplizumab effects on memory and regulatory T cells. Using immunoSEQ multiplex PCR, the repertoire was profiled, and TCRdb retains in-frame clones only, with some absent. In the table there are fewer than 120,000 clones, just under 95% of which are singletons. The sample comprised CD4+ T cells sorted from blood. These receptors were collected from a human donor in good health. The CDR3 runs from the conserved cysteine through the conserved F or W. A D gene is named only where the DNA matches it firmly.

V,J,D,CDR3,DNA
TRBV6-5,TRBJ2-1,NA,CASSYGGKPWDEQFF,TGTGCCAGCAGTTACGGTGGGAAGCCTTGGGATGAGCAGTTCTTC
TRBV5-1,TRBJ1-1,NA,CASKTGQNTEAFF,TGCGCCAGCAAAACAGGGCAGAACACTGAAGCTTTCTTT
TRBV6-1,TRBJ2-1,NA,CASRREENNEQFF,TGTGCCAGCCGGCGAGAGGAAAACAATGAGCAGTTCTTC
TRBV7-2,TRBJ1-2,NA,CASSLEAANYGYTF,TGTGCCAGCAGCTTAGAGGCAGCTAACTATGGCTACACCTTC
TRBV20-1,TRBJ1-1,NA,CSVVETEAFF,TGCAGTGTTGTGGAGACTGAAGCTTTCTTT
TRBV7-8,TRBJ2-7,NA,CASSSTLNHRVPYEQYF,TGTGCCAGCAGCTCGACCCTGAACCACAGGGTTCCCTACGAGCAGTACTTC
TRBV5-1,TRBJ2-5,TRBD2,CASRREAQGETQYF,TGCGCCAGCAGGCGGGAGGCCCAGGGCGAGACCCAGTACTTC
TRBV7-3,TRBJ2-3,TRBD2,CASSLSSGRDTQYF,TGTGCCAGCAGCTTATCCAGCGGGAGGGATACGCAGTATTTT
TRBV6-6,TRBJ1-5,NA,CASMRDGRNQPQHF,TGTGCCAGCATGAGGGACGGCCGGAATCAGCCCCAGCATTTT
TRBV5-1,TRBJ2-5,TRBD2,CASSLPGLASQETQYF,TGCGCCAGCAGCTTGCCGGGACTAGCGTCACAAGAGACCCAGTACTTC
TRBV5-1,TRBJ2-3,TRBD2,CASSLGASGATDTQYF,TGCGCCAGCAGCTTGGGGGCTAGCGGGGCCACAGATACGCAGTATTTT
TRBV7-9,TRBJ2-3,TRBD2,CASSSGLAGDPRTDTQYF,TGTGCCAGCAGCTCGGGACTAGCGGGAGACCCACGCACAGATACGCAGTATTTT
TRBV19,TRBJ2-3,TRBD2,CASSMGRGGTDTQYF,TGTGCCAGTAGTATGGGGCGGGGGGGCACAGATACGCAGTATTTT